Ten or more counts support the clone carrying this TCR beta chain. Its specificity is not known. This may stem from a read error, because a much larger clone lies one nucleotide away. Without the conserved terminal phenylalanine or tryptophan, this CDR3 likely stems from a read error. Authors' processing steps: The authors used CDR3 differences across clinicopathological groups to build a distant-metastasis classifier for papillary thyroid cancer. TCRdb re-called clones via MiXCR from the PCR reads. V and J calls and clone size were set by TCRdb, not the authors. The sample has around 45,000 clones, approximately 3% seen once. These data come from a study of metastatic and nonmetastatic thyroid tumors. As for the study in general: Across peripheral blood and tumor or nodule tissue samples taken from malignant and benign thyroid patients, the repertoires were compared with one another. General study results and limits: Malignant thyroid tumors reportedly exceeded benign nodules significantly in TCR beta diversity, with the difference appearing in blood and tumor.

Among the patients, none had received any treatment before thyroid surgery. This sequence originates from a female donor with papillary thyroid cancer or a benign thyroid nodule (not recorded which). Some clones in this sample may be carry-over from other donors' samples. Sequenced sample: blood.

DNA of the CDR3: TGTGCCAGCAGCCAAGTGGCCGGTGGACAGGGAGGCTACACCCTC. Its translation is CASSQVAGGQGGYTL. V is TRBV3-1 and J is TRBJ1-2; 8 bases fit TRBD1. The trim removed 1 base at V and 8 bases at J, leaving 9 bases unmatched. The CDR3 consists of 15 residues. CDR1 LGHDT and CDR2 YNNKEL come from the germline V gene (reference sequence).